What follows are 10 T cell receptor beta chains derived from one specimen sequenced in a study of T cells in Graves' hyperthyroidism and ophthalmopathy. The source material, RNA transcripts, was used to amplify TCR beta CDR3 regions. First-round RT-PCR of the TCR CDR3 relied on the HTBI primer set. TCRdb used MiXCR to reprocess the multiplex PCR reads, holding one entry per CDR3 protein. The sample comprises about 480,000 distinct CDR3 sequences, about 24% of which are singletons, and approximately 11% rests with the top ten. Sequencing was performed on blood. Receptor source: a woman younger than 45 with Graves' ophthalmopathy.

J is TRBJ1-2 and V is TRBV29-1; D possibly corresponds to TRBD1 (5 bases). CDR3 size: 13 residues. Germline CDR1 is SQVTM and CDR2 is ANQGSEA. The ends were cut back, 7 bases at V and 5 bases at J, with 17 bases in the middle. This CDR3 is CSDRGGSGYGYTF. DNA of the CDR3: TGCAGCGACCGGGGGGGGAGTGGATATGGCTACACCTTC.

The V and J genes are TRBV4-1 and TRBJ2-2; 9 nucleotides match TRBD1. The CDR3 contains 17 residues. Germline V gives CDR1 MGHRA, CDR2 YSYEKL. The junction had 6 bases not matched to a gene; V was cut back by 1 base and J by 3 bases. The chain's CDR3 is CASSQVTGGWDTGELFF. The CDR3 coding sequence is TGCGCCAGCAGCCAAGTTACAGGGGGCTGGGACACCGGGGAGCTGTTTTTT.

CDR3 in DNA: TGTGCCAGCAGTTTCATCGGAACAGATACGCAGTATTTT. Encoded protein: CASSFIGTDTQYF. This chain connects TRBV6-5 to TRBJ2-3, with unresolved D. Between the trimmed V and J ends, which lost 4 bases and 3 bases, there was a span of 8 bases. The CDR3 contains 13 residues. The germline V gene encodes CDR1 MNHEY and CDR2 SVGAGI.

The rearrangement links TRBV5-8 to TRBJ2-2; TRBD2 agrees at 8 bases. Germline loops: CDR1 SGHTS, CDR2 YDEGEE. This CDR3 has 14 amino acids. V shed 4 bases and J 7 bases; nucleotides not matched to a gene: 6. The CDR3 nucleotides are TGTGCCAGCAGCAGGGGACTAGGACACGGGGAGCTGTTTTTT. This codes for CASSRGLGHGELFF.

Here the CDR3 reads CASSLGRSTTEAFF. The CDR3 nucleotides read TGTGCCAGTAGTCTGGGACGGTCAACCACTGAAGCTTTCTTT. V gene TRBV19 combines with J gene TRBJ1-1; TRBD1 might be the D (5 bases). Trimming stripped 5 bases from V and 4 bases from J, with 14 bases between. Germline CDR1 and CDR2: LNHDA and SQIVND (reference sequence). This CDR3 contains 14 residues.

This clonotype came up many times. The chain recombines TRBV20-1 with TRBJ1-1, with D possibly TRBD1 on 5 matching bases. V lost 0 bases, J lost 4 bases, and 15 bases lay in between. This CDR3 is built from 15 residues. From germline, CDR1 is DFQATT and CDR2 SNEGSKA (reference sequence). The CDR3 region is CSARDLETAGTEAFF. The CDR3 DNA reads as TGCAGTGCTAGAGATCTCGAGACAGCTGGCACTGAAGCTTTCTTT.

The rearrangement joins TRBV12-3 or TRBV12-4 to TRBJ1-5; D is possibly TRBD1 (5 bases). Trimming removed 6 bases from V and 7 bases from J, with 19 bases in between. The CDR3 sequence is 15 residues long. The CDR3 region is CASSLNGPGWQPQHF. CDR3 DNA sequence: TGTGCCAGCAGCCTTAACGGCCCAGGGTGGCAGCCCCAGCATTTT.

This clonotype was seen many times. The J gene is TRBJ2-7, the V gene TRBV5-1, with 7 bases lining up with TRBD2. In germline, CDR1 is SGHRS, CDR2 YFSETQ. V dropped 4 bases and J dropped 0; count of bases not matched to a gene: 7. There are 15 residues in the CDR3. The CDR3 DNA follows: TGCGCCAGCAGCCCCCTGGGAGGGGCCTCCTACGAGCAGTACTTC. This encodes CASSPLGGASYEQYF. The variable domain in full, completed from reference TRBV5-1 and TRBJ2-7, reads KAGVTQTPRYLIKTRGQQVTLSCSPISGHRSVSWYQQTPGQGLQFLFEYFSETQRNKGNFPGRFSGRQFSNSRSEMNVSTLELGDSALYLCASSPLGGASYEQYFGPGTRLTVT.

The rearrangement uses TRBV12-3 or TRBV12-4 and TRBJ1-2; possibly TRBD1 for D (5 bases). Between the trimmed V and J ends, which lost 7 bases and 6 bases, there was a span of 15 bases. The CDR3 contains 13 residues. Here the CDR3 DNA reads TGTGCCAGCACCGAGGGACGGTTGGATGGCTACACCTTC. This encodes CASTEGRLDGYTF.

This clonotype was seen many times. The rearrangement joins TRBV25-1 to TRBJ1-5; D gene ambiguous. Germline values: CDR1 MGHDK, CDR2 SYGVNS. The CDR3 has 14 amino acids. V dropped 2 bases and J dropped 4 bases, with 9 bases sitting between them. The CDR3 nucleotides are TGTGCCAGCAGTGAACTGTCGAGAAATCAGCCCCAGCATTTT. Protein sequence: CASSELSRNQPQHF. The full variable domain, its missing parts supplied by reference TRBV25-1 and TRBJ1-5, is EADIYQTPRYLVIGTGKKITLECSQTMGHDKMYWYQQDPGMELHLIHYSYGVNSTEKGDLSSESTVSRIRTEHFPLTLESARPSHTSQYLCASSELSRNQPQHFGDGTRLSIL.